This TCR beta chain was recovered during a study of cytomegalovirus exposure and HLA in healthy donors. In regard to this clone: Antigen: not known.

Unmatched junction bases numbered 1, after V lost 10 bases and J lost 1 base. Germline lookup yields CDR1 ENHRY and CDR2 SYGVKD. This CDR3 has 15 amino acids. The PCR employed 60 Vbeta primers together with 13 Jbeta primers. Sequencing was performed with immunoSEQ multiplex PCR; in TCRdb, only in-frame clones are kept and a portion is missing. This table holds about 170,000 clones, roughly 80% found once. Study results and caveats: Cytomegalovirus association was assigned to 150 to 200 TCR beta chains.

The sequence was obtained from a male donor in good health and CMV-seronegative. The specimen sequenced was PBMCs. This rearrangement joins TRBV10-3 to TRBJ2-2; 15 positions match TRBD2. The CDR3 DNA reads as TGTGCCACGGGACTAGCGGGGGGGAACACCGGGGAGCTGTTTTTT. This sequence encodes CATGLAGGNTGELFF.